Listed here is a single T cell receptor beta chain. Its antigen is not known. This sample includes further DNA sequences coding for the same CDR3. As originally analysed: ImmunoSEQ sequences covered only the junction and lacked quality scores; filtering therefore differed. The method was immunoSEQ multiplex PCR; TCRdb's version includes in-frame clones alone and lacks a portion of them. V, J and clone size are those of that table, while D and trimming were read from the DNA. The sample holds about 2,200,000 clones, 90% to 95% seen once. The naive CD8 subset, CD45RO-negative cells positively selected for CCR7, excluded terminally differentiated effector memory CD45RA+ cells. There were only Caucasian adults among the donors, and all lived in Nashville, Tennessee. CDR1 is SEHNR and CDR2 is FQNEAQ in the germline V gene (reference sequence). The CDR3 is 12 residues long. The V segment lost 3 bases and the J segment 6 bases; nucleotides outside the gene matches: 2.

This sample is part of a study of shared clonotypes between healthy human individuals. Study results and caveats: Genetic and exposure-history diversity was limited by the small donor number. A handful of donors shared approximately 5% of their naive CD4 clonotypes.

This clonotype was obtained from a man younger than 30 in good health. Some clones in this sample may be carry-over from other donors' samples. V is TRBV7-9 and J is TRBJ2-7, with 7 bases that match TRBD2. Sample: naive CD8+ T cells from PBMCs. The CDR3 reads CASSFGEGEQYF. The CDR3 nucleotides are TGTGCCAGCAGCTTTGGGGAGGGCGAGCAGTACTTC.